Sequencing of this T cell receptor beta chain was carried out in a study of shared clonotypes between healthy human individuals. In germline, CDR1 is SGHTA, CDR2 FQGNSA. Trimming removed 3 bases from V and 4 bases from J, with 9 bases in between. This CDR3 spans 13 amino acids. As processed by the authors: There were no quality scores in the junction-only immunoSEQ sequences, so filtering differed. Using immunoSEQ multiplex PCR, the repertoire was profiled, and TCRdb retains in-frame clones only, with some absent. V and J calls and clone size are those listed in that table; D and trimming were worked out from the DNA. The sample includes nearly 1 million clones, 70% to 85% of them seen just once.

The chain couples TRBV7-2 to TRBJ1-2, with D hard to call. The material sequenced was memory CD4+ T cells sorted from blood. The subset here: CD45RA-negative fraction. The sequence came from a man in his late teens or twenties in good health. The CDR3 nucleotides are TGTGCCAGCAGCTTCGACCGGATCTATGGCTACACCTTC. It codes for CASSFDRIYGYTF. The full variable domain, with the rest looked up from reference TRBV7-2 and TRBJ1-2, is GAGVSQSPSNKVTEKGKDVELRCDPISGHTALYWYRQSLGQGLEFLIYFQGNSAPDKSGLPSDRFSAERTGGSVSTLTIQRTQQEDSAVYLCASSFDRIYGYTFGSGTRLTVV.